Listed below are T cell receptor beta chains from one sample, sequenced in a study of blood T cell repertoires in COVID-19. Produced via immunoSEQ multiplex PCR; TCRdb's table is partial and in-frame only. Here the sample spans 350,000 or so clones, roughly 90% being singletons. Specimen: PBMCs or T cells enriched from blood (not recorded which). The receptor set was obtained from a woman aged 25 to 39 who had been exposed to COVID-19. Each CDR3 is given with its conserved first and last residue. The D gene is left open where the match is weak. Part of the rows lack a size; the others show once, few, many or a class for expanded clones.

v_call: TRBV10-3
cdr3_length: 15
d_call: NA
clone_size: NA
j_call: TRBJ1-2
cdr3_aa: CAISDGGSGGDGYTF
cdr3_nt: TGTGCCATCAGTGACGGGGGGAGTGGTGGTGATGGCTACACCTTC

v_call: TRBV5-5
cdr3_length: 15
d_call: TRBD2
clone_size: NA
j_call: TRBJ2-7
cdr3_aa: CASSLVSGSSYEQYF
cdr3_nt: TGTGCCAGCAGCTTGGTGAGCGGGAGCAGCTACGAGCAGTACTTC

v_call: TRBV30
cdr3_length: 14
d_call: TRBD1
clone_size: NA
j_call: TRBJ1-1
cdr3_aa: CAWRVQGENTEAFF
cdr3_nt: TGTGCCTGGAGGGTACAGGGGGAAAACACTGAAGCTTTCTTT

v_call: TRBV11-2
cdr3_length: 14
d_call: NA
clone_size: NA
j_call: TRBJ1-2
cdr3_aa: CASSLESGNYGYTF
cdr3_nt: TGTGCCAGCAGCTTAGAGTCAGGGAACTATGGCTACACCTTC

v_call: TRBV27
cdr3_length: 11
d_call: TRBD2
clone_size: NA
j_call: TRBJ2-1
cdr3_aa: CASSRGLAQFF
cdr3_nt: TGTGCCAGCAGTCGTGGACTAGCGCAGTTCTTC

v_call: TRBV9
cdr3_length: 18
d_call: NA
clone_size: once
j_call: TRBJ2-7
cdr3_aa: CASSVGVGDTPPQNEQYF
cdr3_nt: TGTGCCAGCAGCGTAGGGGTAGGGGACACTCCCCCCCAGAACGAGCAGTACTTC

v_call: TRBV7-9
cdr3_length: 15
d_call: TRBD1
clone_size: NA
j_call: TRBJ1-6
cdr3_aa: CASSADGQGNSPLHF
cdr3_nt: TGTGCCAGCAGCGCAGACGGACAGGGGAATTCACCCCTCCACTTT

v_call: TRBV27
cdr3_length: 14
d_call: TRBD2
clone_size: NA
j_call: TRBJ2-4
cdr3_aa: CASRGLAGKNIQYF
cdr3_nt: TGTGCCAGCAGGGGACTAGCGGGAAAAAACATTCAGTACTTC

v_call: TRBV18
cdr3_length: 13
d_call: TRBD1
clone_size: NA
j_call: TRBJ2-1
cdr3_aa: CASSLGTGDEQFF
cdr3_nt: TGTGCCAGCTCACTCGGGACAGGCGATGAGCAGTTCTTC

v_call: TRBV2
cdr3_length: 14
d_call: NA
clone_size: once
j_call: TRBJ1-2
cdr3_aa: CASRLQTGNYGYTF
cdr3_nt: TGTGCCAGCAGGCTTCAAACAGGGAACTATGGCTACACCTTC

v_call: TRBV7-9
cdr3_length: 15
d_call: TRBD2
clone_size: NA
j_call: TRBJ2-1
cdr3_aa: CASSLPGLARDEQFF
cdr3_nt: TGTGCCAGCAGCCTTCCGGGACTAGCACGCGATGAGCAGTTCTTC

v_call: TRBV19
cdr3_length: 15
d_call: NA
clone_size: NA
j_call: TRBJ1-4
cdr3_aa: CATQQGALSNEKLFF
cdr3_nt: TGTGCCACACAACAGGGTGCCCTTTCTAATGAAAAACTGTTTTTT

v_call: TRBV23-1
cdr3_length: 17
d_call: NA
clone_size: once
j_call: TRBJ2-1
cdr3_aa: CASSLFARAGSYCEQFF
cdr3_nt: TGCGCCAGCAGTCTCTTTGCTCGGGCGGGCTCTTATTGTGAGCAGTTCTTC

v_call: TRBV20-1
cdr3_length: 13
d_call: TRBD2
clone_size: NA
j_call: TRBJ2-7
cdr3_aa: CSASGTRPSEQYF
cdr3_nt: TGCAGTGCTAGTGGGACTAGGCCGAGCGAGCAGTACTTC

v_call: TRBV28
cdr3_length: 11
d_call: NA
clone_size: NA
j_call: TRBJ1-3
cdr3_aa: CASSQRETIYF
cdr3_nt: TGTGCCAGCAGTCAGCGGGAAACCATATATTTT

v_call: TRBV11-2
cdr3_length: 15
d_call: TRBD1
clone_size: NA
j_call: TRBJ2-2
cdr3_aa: CASSLVTGGIGELFF
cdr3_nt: TGTGCCAGCAGCTTAGTGACAGGGGGAATCGGGGAGCTGTTTTTT

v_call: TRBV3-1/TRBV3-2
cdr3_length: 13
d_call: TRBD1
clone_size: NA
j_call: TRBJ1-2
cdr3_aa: CASSHRDSHGYTF
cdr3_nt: TGTGCCAGCAGCCACCGGGACAGTCATGGCTACACCTTC

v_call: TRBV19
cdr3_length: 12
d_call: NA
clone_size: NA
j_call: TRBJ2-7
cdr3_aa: CASSIARYEQYF
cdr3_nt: TGTGCCAGTAGTATAGCCCGCTACGAGCAGTACTTC

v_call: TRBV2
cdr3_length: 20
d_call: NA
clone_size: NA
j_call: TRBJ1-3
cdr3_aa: CARRRVPGRSLTGSGNTIYF
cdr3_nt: TGTGCCAGACGGAGGGTACCGGGACGGTCCCTAACTGGCTCTGGAAACACCATATATTTT

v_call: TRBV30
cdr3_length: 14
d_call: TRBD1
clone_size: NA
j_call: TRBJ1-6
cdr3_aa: CAWTTGTGNSPLHF
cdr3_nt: TGTGCCTGGACCACCGGGACAGGGAATTCACCCCTCCACTTT

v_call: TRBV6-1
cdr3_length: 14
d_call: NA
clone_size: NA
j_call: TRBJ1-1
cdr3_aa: CASSEQIMNTEAFF
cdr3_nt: TGTGCCAGCAGTGAACAGATAATGAACACTGAAGCTTTCTTT

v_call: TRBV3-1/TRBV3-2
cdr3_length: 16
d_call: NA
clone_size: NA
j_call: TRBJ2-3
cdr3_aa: CASSQDPRYKRDTQYF
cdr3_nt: TGTGCCAGCAGCCAAGATCCGAGATATAAGCGAGATACGCAGTATTTT

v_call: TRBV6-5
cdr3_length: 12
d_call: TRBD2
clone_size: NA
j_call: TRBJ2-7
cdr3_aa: CASSRGGSEQYF
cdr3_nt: TGTGCCAGCAGCCGCGGGGGTAGCGAGCAGTACTTC

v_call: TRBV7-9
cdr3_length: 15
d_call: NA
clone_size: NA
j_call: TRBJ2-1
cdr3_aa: CASSAYTSSYNEQFF
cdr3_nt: TGTGCCAGCAGCGCATATACAAGCTCCTACAATGAGCAGTTCTTC

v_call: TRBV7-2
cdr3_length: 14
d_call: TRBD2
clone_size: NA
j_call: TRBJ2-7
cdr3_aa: CASSLGGRRYEQYF
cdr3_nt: TGTGCCAGCAGCTTGGGCGGGAGAAGGTACGAGCAGTACTTC

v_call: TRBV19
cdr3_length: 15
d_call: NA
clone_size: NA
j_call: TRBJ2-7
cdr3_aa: CASSMGPGRTYEQYF
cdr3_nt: TGTGCCAGTAGTATGGGCCCGGGAAGAACCTACGAGCAGTACTTC

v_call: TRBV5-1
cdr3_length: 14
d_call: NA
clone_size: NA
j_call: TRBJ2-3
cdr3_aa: CASSLAWPTDTQYF
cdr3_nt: TGCGCCAGCAGCTTGGCCTGGCCAACAGATACGCAGTATTTT

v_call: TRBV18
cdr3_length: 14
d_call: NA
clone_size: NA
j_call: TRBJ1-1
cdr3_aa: CASSPASENTEAFF
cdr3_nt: TGTGCCAGCTCACCGGCTTCAGAGAACACTGAAGCTTTCTTT

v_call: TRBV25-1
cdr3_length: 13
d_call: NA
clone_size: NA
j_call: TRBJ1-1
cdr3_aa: CASKSVGGIEAFF
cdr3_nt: TGTGCCAGCAAAAGTGTTGGAGGGATTGAAGCTTTCTTT

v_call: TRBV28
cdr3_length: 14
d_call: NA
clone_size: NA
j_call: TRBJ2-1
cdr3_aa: CASSNRPGLNEQFF
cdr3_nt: TGTGCCAGCAGTAATAGACCGGGACTCAATGAGCAGTTCTTC